The rows below give T cell receptor beta chains drawn from one sample of a study of blood T cell repertoires in COVID-19. Profiled with immunoSEQ multiplex PCR; TCRdb holds only in-frame clones, not every one. The sample carries a few hundred thousand clones, about 91% recorded once. The sample taken for sequencing was peripheral blood. These receptors came from a woman between 25 and 40 years old with COVID-19, enrolled during active disease. Both conserved end residues are part of each CDR3. The order of the fields is D gene, V gene, clone size, J gene, CDR3 DNA, CDR3 protein. The D gene is left open where the match is weak. Clone size is not always given. Where it is, it says once, few, many or a class for expanded clones.

D: TRBD1
V: TRBV7-2
size: .
J: TRBJ1-1
DNA: TGTGCCAGCAGCTTAACGACAGGGCACATGAACACTGAAGCTTTCTTT
CDR3: CASSLTTGHMNTEAFF

D: TRBD1
V: TRBV5-6
size: once
J: TRBJ1-4
DNA: TGTGCCAGCAGCTGGGGACAGGGGTCTGAAAAACTGTTTTTT
CDR3: CASSWGQGSEKLFF

D: .
V: TRBV6-7
size: .
J: TRBJ1-1
DNA: TGTGCCAGCAGTTACCACGTCCTTGAGGCTGAAGCTTTCTTT
CDR3: CASSYHVLEAEAFF

D: TRBD2
V: TRBV5-1
size: .
J: TRBJ2-1
DNA: TGCGCCAGCAGCTTGGTCCTAGCGGTTACCTACAATGAGCAGTTCTTC
CDR3: CASSLVLAVTYNEQFF

D: .
V: TRBV5-1
size: .
J: TRBJ1-1
DNA: TGCGCCAGCAGCTTGGTCACAGCGGACACTGAAGCTTTCTTT
CDR3: CASSLVTADTEAFF

D: .
V: TRBV5-6
size: .
J: TRBJ1-2
DNA: TGTGCCAGCAGCTTGGGACAGAAGGTGTATGGCTACACCTTC
CDR3: CASSLGQKVYGYTF

D: TRBD2
V: TRBV30
size: few
J: TRBJ2-5
DNA: TGTGCCTGGAGGCTGGGACTAGCGGGGGTCCGGGAGACCCAGTACTTC
CDR3: CAWRLGLAGVRETQYF

D: TRBD1
V: TRBV25-1
size: .
J: TRBJ2-7
DNA: TGTGCCAGCAGTGGTTACAGGGGGCACCACGAGCAGTACTTC
CDR3: CASSGYRGHHEQYF

D: TRBD2
V: TRBV7-2
size: .
J: TRBJ2-7
DNA: TGTGCCAGCAGCTTAGCCGCTAGCGGGAGTCCCTACGAGCAGTACTTC
CDR3: CASSLAASGSPYEQYF

D: TRBD1
V: TRBV10-3
size: .
J: TRBJ1-2
DNA: TGTGCCATCAGTGAGTCGGGACAGGGTCTTAACTATGGCTACACCTTC
CDR3: CAISESGQGLNYGYTF

D: .
V: TRBV19
size: .
J: TRBJ2-3
DNA: TGTGCCAGTAGTATGGTGGGGGGAGATACGCAGTATTTT
CDR3: CASSMVGGDTQYF

D: TRBD1
V: TRBV7-8
size: once
J: TRBJ2-3
DNA: TGTGCCAGCAGCTTAGTCGGGTTTGTCGGGACAGGGGGCCCAGATACGCAGTATTTT
CDR3: CASSLVGFVGTGGPDTQYF

D: TRBD1
V: TRBV27
size: many
J: TRBJ2-1
DNA: TGTGCCAGCAGTTTCTTGACAGGGGGAAATGAGCAGTTCTTC
CDR3: CASSFLTGGNEQFF

D: .
V: TRBV7-9
size: .
J: TRBJ1-5
DNA: TGTGCCAGCAGCTTAGGGGGCCCGGGTCAGCCCCAGCATTTT
CDR3: CASSLGGPGQPQHF

D: .
V: TRBV10-3
size: once
J: TRBJ2-1
DNA: TGTGCCATCAGTGCGGGGGATGAGCAGTTCTTC
CDR3: CAISAGDEQFF

D: TRBD2
V: TRBV4-3
size: .
J: TRBJ2-3
DNA: TGCGCCAGCAGCCAAGTCTCGGCGGGAGTAGGATCAGAACGCACAGATACGCAGTATTTT
CDR3: CASSQVSAGVGSERTDTQYF

D: TRBD1
V: TRBV4-1
size: .
J: TRBJ1-2
DNA: TGCGCCAGCAGCCAAAGAGGGACAGGGGCTAACTATGGCTACACCTTC
CDR3: CASSQRGTGANYGYTF

D: .
V: TRBV4-2
size: once
J: TRBJ1-1
DNA: TGTGCCAGCAGAAGGGACACCCGGAACACTGAAGCTTTCTTT
CDR3: CASRRDTRNTEAFF

D: TRBD2
V: TRBV30
size: .
J: TRBJ2-1
DNA: TGTGCCTGGAGTGTACTCTCTCTAGCGGGAGGCTCTAGTGAGCAGTTCTTC
CDR3: CAWSVLSLAGGSSEQFF

D: TRBD1
V: TRBV7-2
size: .
J: TRBJ1-1
DNA: TGTGCCAGCAGCCGGGACAGCCTGATGAACACTGAAGCTTTCTTT
CDR3: CASSRDSLMNTEAFF

D: TRBD1
V: TRBV7-8
size: .
J: TRBJ1-2
DNA: TGTGCCAGCAGCTTTGGGACAGGGAACTATGGCTACACCTTC
CDR3: CASSFGTGNYGYTF

D: .
V: TRBV3-1/TRBV3-2
size: once
J: TRBJ2-1
DNA: TGTGCCAGCAGCCCTCTTCTCGGGGGTTCGAGCAATGAGCAGTTCTTC
CDR3: CASSPLLGGSSNEQFF